This TCR beta chain was documented in a study of blood T cell repertoires in COVID-19. Study information: Samples taken during acute and convalescent COVID-19 were collected in the United States, Italy and Spain. Nucleic acid was either cDNA or gDNA, and it came from T cells, B-cell-depleted T cells, or PBMCs.

Clones were sequenced by immunoSEQ multiplex PCR, and TCRdb holds only the in-frame ones, with some missing. The profile covers about 140,000 clones, with around 80% appearing a single time and roughly 9.7% taken by the ten largest. The length of the CDR3 is 15 residues. The ends lost 3 bases at V and 3 bases at J; junction bases unmatched: 5. The germline V gene encodes CDR1 MNHNY and CDR2 SVGAGI (reference sequence). This clone has only a few counts. The receptor was derived from a man in his fifties or sixties who had recovered from COVID-19. Material: peripheral blood. The rearrangement links TRBV6-6 to TRBJ1-1, with 9 bases identical to TRBD1. The CDR3 spells CASSYTGGYDTEAFF. The CDR3 DNA reads as TGTGCCAGCAGTTATACAGGGGGCTATGACACTGAAGCTTTCTTT.